One T cell receptor (beta chain) is described in this entry. This sample was included in a study of blood T cell repertoires in COVID-19. Trimming cost V 2 bases and J 8 bases, with 11 bases left between them. The CDR3 length is 13 residues. Looked up from germline, CDR1 is SGHTS and CDR2 is YDEGEE. Authors' methods: Scientists estimated how many nucleated cells there were by amplifying reference gene primers. Only in-frame clones appear in the TCRdb table, and some are missing; sequencing was by immunoSEQ multiplex PCR. V, J and clone size were drawn from that table, and D and trimming were deduced from the DNA. The sample lists approximately 84,000 clones; roughly 85% were seen once.

The sequence was collected from a human donor in a cohort sampled during active COVID-19. Sequencing used peripheral blood. This rearrangement joins TRBV5-8 to TRBJ2-1; TRBD1 is a possible D gene (5 bases). The CDR3 DNA follows: TGTGCCAGCAGCTTCTCGCAGGGCTATGAGCAGTTCTTC. This gives the protein CASSFSQGYEQFF.